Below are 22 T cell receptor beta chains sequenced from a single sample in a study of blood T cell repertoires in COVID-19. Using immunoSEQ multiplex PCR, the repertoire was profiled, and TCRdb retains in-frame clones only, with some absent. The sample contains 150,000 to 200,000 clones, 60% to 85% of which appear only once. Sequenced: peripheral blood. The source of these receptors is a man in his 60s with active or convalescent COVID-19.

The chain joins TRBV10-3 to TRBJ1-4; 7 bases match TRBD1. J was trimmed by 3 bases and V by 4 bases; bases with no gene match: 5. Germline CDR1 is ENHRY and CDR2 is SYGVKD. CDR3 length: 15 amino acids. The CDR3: CAISVNRGPNEKLFF. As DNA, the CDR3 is TGTGCCATCAGTGTAAACAGGGGTCCTAATGAAAAACTGTTTTTT.

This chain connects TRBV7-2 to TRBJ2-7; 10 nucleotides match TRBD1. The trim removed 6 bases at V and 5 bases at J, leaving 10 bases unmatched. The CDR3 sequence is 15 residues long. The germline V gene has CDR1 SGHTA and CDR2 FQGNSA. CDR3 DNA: TGTGCCAGCAGACCCAGACAGGGGGCTAGGCACGAGCAGTACTTC. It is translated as CASRPRQGARHEQYF.

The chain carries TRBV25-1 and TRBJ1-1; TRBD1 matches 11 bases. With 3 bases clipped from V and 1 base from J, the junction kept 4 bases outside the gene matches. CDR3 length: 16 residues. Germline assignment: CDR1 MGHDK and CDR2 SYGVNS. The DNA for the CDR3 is TGTGCCAGCAGTGAGCCCGGACAGGGGGCGAACACTGAAGCTTTCTTT. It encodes CASSEPGQGANTEAFF.

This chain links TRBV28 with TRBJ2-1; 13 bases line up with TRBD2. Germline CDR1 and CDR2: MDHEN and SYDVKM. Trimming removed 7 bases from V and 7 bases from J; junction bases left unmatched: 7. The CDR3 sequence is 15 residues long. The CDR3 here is CASTEKTSGRNEQFF. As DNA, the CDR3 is TGTGCCAGCACTGAGAAGACTAGCGGGAGGAATGAGCAGTTCTTC.

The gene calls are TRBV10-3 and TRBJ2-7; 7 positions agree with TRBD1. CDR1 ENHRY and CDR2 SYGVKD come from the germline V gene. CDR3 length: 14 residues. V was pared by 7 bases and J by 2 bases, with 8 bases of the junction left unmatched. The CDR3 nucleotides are TGTGCCATCACCACAGGGGAGCCCCCCTACGAGCAGTACTTC. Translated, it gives CAITTGEPPYEQYF.

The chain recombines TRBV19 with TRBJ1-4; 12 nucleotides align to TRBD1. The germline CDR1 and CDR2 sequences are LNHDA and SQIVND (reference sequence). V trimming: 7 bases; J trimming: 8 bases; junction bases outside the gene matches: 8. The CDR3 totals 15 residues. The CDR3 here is CASKEAGTGGEKLFF. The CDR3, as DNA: TGTGCCAGTAAGGAGGCAGGGACAGGGGGCGAAAAACTGTTTTTT.

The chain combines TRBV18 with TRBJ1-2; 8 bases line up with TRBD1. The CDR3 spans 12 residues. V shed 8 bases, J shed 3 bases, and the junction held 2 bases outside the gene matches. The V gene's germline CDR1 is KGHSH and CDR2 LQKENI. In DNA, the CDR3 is TGTGCCAGCGAGACAGGGGACTATGGCTACACCTTC. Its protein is CASETGDYGYTF.

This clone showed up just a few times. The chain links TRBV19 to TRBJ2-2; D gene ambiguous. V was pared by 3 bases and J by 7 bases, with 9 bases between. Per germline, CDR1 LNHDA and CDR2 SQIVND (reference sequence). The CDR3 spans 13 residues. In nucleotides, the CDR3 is TGTGCCAGTAGTATGTCGAGTTTCGGGGAGCTGTTTTTT. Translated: CASSMSSFGELFF.

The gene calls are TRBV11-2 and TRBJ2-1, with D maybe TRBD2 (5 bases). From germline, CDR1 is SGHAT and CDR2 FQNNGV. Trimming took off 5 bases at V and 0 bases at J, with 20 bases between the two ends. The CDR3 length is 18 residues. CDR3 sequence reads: CASSVGPRVPHSYNEQFF. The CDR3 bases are TGTGCCAGCAGCGTAGGACCGCGGGTACCCCACTCCTACAATGAGCAGTTCTTC.

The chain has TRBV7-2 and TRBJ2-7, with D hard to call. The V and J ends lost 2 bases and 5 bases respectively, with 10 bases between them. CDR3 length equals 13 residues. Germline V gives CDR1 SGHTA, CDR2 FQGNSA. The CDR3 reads CASSLPVLDEQYF. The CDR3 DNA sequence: TGTGCCAGCAGCTTACCGGTTCTCGACGAGCAGTACTTC.

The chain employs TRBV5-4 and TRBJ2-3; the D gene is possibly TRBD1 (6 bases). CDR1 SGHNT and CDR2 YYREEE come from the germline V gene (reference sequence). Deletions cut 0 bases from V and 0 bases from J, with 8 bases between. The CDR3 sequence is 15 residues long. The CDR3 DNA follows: TGTGCCAGCAGCTTGGACAGGGCCAGCACAGATACGCAGTATTTT. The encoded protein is CASSLDRASTDTQYF.

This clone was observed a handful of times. In nucleotides, the CDR3 is TGTGCCAGCAGTTACTCCGGGGACAAACCCTACAATGAGCAGTTCTTC. Encoded protein: CASSYSGDKPYNEQFF. The chain couples TRBV6-2 or TRBV6-3 to TRBJ2-1; D perhaps matches TRBD1 (6 bases). Trimming took 0 bases from V and 2 from J, leaving 11 bases between them. Germline loops: CDR1 MNHEY, CDR2 SVGEGT. The CDR3 has 16 residues.

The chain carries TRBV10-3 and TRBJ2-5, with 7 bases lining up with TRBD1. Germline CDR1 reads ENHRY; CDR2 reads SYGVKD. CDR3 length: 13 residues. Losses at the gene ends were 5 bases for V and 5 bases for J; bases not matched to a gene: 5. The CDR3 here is CAISRDSLETQYF. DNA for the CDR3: TGTGCCATCAGTCGGGACAGTTTGGAGACCCAGTACTTC.

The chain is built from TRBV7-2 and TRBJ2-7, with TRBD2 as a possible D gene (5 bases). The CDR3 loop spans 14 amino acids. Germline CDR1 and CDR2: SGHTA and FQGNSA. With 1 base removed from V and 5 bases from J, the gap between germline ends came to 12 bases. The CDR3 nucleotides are TGTGCCAGCAGCTTAGAACGGGGTCCTCACGAGCAGTACTTC. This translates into CASSLERGPHEQYF.

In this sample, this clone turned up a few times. CDR3 nucleotides: TGTGCCAGCTCGGCAACGCCGGACAGTCCTAACTATGGCTACACCTTC. It translates to CASSATPDSPNYGYTF. The chain couples TRBV18 to TRBJ1-2; D may be TRBD1 (6 bases). The CDR3 runs 16 residues. The V gene's germline CDR1 is KGHSH and CDR2 LQKENI. The ends were cut back, 6 bases at V and 0 bases at J, with 17 bases in the middle.

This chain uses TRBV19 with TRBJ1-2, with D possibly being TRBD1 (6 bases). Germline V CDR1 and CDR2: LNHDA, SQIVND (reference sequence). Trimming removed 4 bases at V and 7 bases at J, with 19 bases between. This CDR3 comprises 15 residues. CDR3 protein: CASSKNDRPESGYTF. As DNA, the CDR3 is TGTGCCAGTAGTAAAAACGACAGGCCAGAAAGTGGCTACACCTTC.

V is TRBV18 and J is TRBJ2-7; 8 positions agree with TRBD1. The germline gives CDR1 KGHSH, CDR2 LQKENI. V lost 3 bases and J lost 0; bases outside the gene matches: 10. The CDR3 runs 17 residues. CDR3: CASSPPGQGTSSYEQYF. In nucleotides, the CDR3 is TGTGCCAGCTCACCGCCCGGACAGGGTACTAGCTCCTACGAGCAGTACTTC.

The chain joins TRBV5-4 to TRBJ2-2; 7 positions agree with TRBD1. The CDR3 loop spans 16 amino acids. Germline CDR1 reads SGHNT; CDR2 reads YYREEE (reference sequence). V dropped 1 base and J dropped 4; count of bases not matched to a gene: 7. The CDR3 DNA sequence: TGTGCCAGCAGCTTGTATAGGGGGCACTTCACCGGGGAGCTGTTTTTT. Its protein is CASSLYRGHFTGELFF.

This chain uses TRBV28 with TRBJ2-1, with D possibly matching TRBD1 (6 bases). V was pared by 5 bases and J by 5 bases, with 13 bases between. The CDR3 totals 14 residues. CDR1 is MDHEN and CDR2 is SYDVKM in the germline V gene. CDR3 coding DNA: TGTGCCAGCAGTCAACCAGGGGCTCACAATGAGCAGTTCTTC. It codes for CASSQPGAHNEQFF. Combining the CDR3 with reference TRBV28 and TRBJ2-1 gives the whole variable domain DVKVTQSSRYLVKRTGEKVFLECVQDMDHENMFWYRQDPGLGLRLIYFSYDVKMKEKGDIPEGYSVSREKKERFSLILESASTNQTSMYLCASSQPGAHNEQFFGPGTRLTVL.

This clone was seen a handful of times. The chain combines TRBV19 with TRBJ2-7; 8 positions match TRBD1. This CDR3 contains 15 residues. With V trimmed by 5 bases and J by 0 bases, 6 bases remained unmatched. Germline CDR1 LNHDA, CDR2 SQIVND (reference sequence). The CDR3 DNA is TGTGCCAGTAGTGCCTCCGGGACAGGCTCCTACGAGCAGTACTTC. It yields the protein CASSASGTGSYEQYF.

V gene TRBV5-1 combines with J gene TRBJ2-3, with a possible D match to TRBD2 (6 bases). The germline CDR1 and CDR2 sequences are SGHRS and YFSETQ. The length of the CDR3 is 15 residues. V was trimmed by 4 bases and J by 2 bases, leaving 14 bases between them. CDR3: CASSRGTSTTDTQYF. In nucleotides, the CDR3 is TGCGCCAGCAGCCGCGGGACTTCTACCACAGATACGCAGTATTTT.

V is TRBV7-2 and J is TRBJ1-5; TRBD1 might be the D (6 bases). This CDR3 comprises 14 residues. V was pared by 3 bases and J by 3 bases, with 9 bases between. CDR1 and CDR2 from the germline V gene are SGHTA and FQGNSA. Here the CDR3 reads CASSFTGYNQPQHF. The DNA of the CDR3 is TGTGCCAGCAGCTTCACAGGGTACAATCAGCCCCAGCATTTT.